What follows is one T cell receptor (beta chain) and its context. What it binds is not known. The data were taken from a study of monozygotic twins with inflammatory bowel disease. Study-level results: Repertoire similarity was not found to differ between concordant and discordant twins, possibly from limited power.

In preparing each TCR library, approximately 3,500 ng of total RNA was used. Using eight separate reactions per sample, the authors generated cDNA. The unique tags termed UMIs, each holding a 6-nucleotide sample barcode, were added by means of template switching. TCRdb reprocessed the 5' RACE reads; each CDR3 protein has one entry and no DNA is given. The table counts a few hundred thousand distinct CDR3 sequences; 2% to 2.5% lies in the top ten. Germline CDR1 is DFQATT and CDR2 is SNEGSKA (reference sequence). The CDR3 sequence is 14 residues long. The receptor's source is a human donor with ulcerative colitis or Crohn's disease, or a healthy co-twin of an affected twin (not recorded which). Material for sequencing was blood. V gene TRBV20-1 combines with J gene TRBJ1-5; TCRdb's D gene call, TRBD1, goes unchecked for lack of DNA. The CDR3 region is CSANPGTGFQPQHF.